The T cell receptor (beta chain) described here comes from a study of blood T cell repertoires in COVID-19 (dated by TCRdb to the early 2020s). With regard to the full study: The collaborator samples originated in the United States, Italy and Spain and spanned the acute and convalescent phases of COVID-19. Sample metadata almost always included a de-identified subject ID, COVID-19 status, age in years and sex. The material from the prospective study consisted of cDNA or gDNA derived from T cells, B-cell-depleted T cells, or PBMCs. The dataset comprised deeply sampled blood TCRbeta repertoires from subjects exposed to, actively infected with, or recovered from COVID-19. The samples were drawn from two sources: the first 160 participants of the ongoing ImmuneRACE study, and over 950 subjects contributed by 6 global collaborators. The repertoires were released in a freely available public database intended as a resource for research on the immune response to SARS-CoV-2. Where available, HLA class I and class II types were taken from metadata supplied by the sample provider and were not determined by assay-based typing. Broader findings and caveats from the paper: How much clinical and demographic metadata was included differed by source and by participant, and the metadata was provided uncurated.

At the junction V is shortened by 0 bases and J by 4 bases; bases outside the gene matches: 3. Via the germline V gene (reference sequence), CDR1 is SGHNT and CDR2 YYREEE. The CDR3 holds 14 amino acids from the cysteine to the valine. Just CDR3 DNA is preserved here, 42 bases in frame from base 1. Remarks on this clone: Its antigen remains unidentified. No base qualities exist here, and no much larger clone lies one base off it.

TCRbeta CDR3 regions were amplified from genomic DNA using the immunoSEQ Assay, a bias-controlled multiplex PCR. On the study's bioinformatics: The number of nucleated cells in each sample was estimated by amplification of reference gene primers within the assay. To quantify the absolute abundance of each unique TCRbeta CDR3 rearrangement, sequence reads were collapsed and filtered. For each sample, productive Simpson clonality was calculated as the square root of Simpson's diversity index across productive rearrangements. Entries here come from immuneACCESS through TCRdb and include only in-frame sequences with V and J called. Some clones fail to appear in such tables; in the studies checked, an unresolved V gene covers under half of the shortfall, and the cause of the remainder is unknown. The V and J calls and clone size are taken from that table; D and trimming were inferred from the DNA. This sample holds around 140,000 clones; 70% to 85% were observed only once. The ten largest clones represent about a tenth of the sample.

Each collaborating institution followed its own protocols to collect whole blood in K2EDTA tubes. For TCRbeta analysis, collaborator samples were shipped as frozen whole blood, as isolated PBMCs, or as DNA extracted from either sample type. Sequenced material: peripheral blood. The V and J genes are TRBV5-4 and TRBJ2-7; a stretch of 8 junction bases matches TRBD2. The TCR comes from a man aged 60 to 69 with active or convalescent COVID-19. The encoded CDR3 is CASSLDQREYEQYV. Read as DNA, the sequence is TGTGCCAGCAGCTTGGATCAGCGGGAGTACGAGCAGTACGTC.